The 4 T cell receptor beta chains below come from one sample, sequenced in a study of shared T cell receptors in the human thymus. Profiling relied on immunoSEQ multiplex PCR, and the TCRdb table lists in-frame clones only, not all of them. The table includes hundreds of thousands of clones, approximately 90% detected once. In addition, the sample was reused for a study of human thymus T cells.

The sequenced sample consisted of thymocytes. These receptor sequences come from a boy in the first two years of life with a congenital heart defect.

The chain has TRBV11-2 and TRBJ2-7, with TRBD1 as a possible D gene (6 bases). Germline V gene data show CDR1 as SGHAT and CDR2 as FQNNGV. CDR3 size: 16 residues. Trimming removed 5 bases at V and 5 bases at J, with 22 bases between. DNA for the CDR3: TGTGCCAGCAGCCAAGACGTAGGGAACAGGGATCACGAGCAGTACTTC. Translated: CASSQDVGNRDHEQYF.

The chain is built from TRBV5-1 and TRBJ2-7; 7 bases are a match to TRBD2. The V and J ends lost 0 bases and 0 bases, in that order; junction bases with no gene match: 6. Germline V gene lookup returns CDR1 SGHRS and CDR2 YFSETQ. This CDR3 contains 16 residues. The CDR3 sequence is CASSLVRAGPSYEQYF. In nucleotides, the CDR3 is TGCGCCAGCAGCTTGGTTCGAGCGGGACCCTCCTACGAGCAGTACTTC.

The chain uses TRBV4-1 and TRBJ2-1, with TRBD2 matching 10 bases. This CDR3 region has 16 residues. Trimming cost V 0 bases and J 7 bases; bases outside gene matches: 6. Germline CDR1 reads MGHRA; CDR2 reads YSYEKL. The DNA of the CDR3 is TGCGCCAGCAGCCAAGATCGGCCTAGCGGGAGTAATGAGCAGTTCTTC. Protein sequence: CASSQDRPSGSNEQFF.

CDR3 bases: TGTGCCAGCAGCTTATACCGGGACTACGGTGCAGATACGCAGTATTTT. This translates into CASSLYRDYGADTQYF. The V gene is TRBV9, the J gene TRBJ2-3; 7 positions agree with TRBD2. The CDR3 covers 16 residues. Germline V gene data show CDR1 as SGDLS and CDR2 as YYNGEE. V trimming: 4 bases; J trimming: 4 bases; junction bases outside the gene matches: 12.